Sequencing of this T cell receptor (beta chain) was carried out in a study of shared clonotypes between healthy human individuals. This CDR3 is 15 amino acids long. The germline V gene has CDR1 MNHEY and CDR2 SMNVEV (reference sequence). V was cut by 9 bases and J by 2 bases, with 18 bases left in between. Regarding this clone: Its matching antigen is unknown.

The assay was immunoSEQ multiplex PCR, and TCRdb's table has in-frame clones only and misses some. The sample holds roughly 520,000 clones, around 95% seen once. Points from the study as a whole: Clonotypes which were not shared had lower generation probabilities than clonotypes that all four donors shared.

This sequence was found in a young woman in good health. The chain joins TRBV27 to TRBJ2-3, with D possibly called TRBD1 or TRBD2 (6 bases each). Sample: naive CD4+ T cells sorted from blood. Subset defined: CD45RA+ positively selected. DNA of the CDR3: TGTGCCAGTCGGGGCCGGGGGACAAACACAGATACGCAGTATTTT. It codes for CASRGRGTNTDTQYF.